This TCR beta chain was sequenced during a study of cytomegalovirus exposure and HLA in healthy donors. Study findings and constraints: The listing of 150 to 200 TCR beta chains classed them as cytomegalovirus-associated. Apparent HLA restriction characterized most CMV-associated TCR beta chains in a later analysis. Earlier analysis yielded a pattern in which most TCR beta V segments were productive about 87% or about 30% of the time.

Germline V CDR1 and CDR2: SGHNT, YYREEE (reference sequence). V was shortened by 4 bases and J by 1 base, with 12 bases between the two germline ends. The CDR3 covers 14 residues. The study ran its PCR with 60 Vbeta and 13 Jbeta primers. The data were produced by immunoSEQ multiplex PCR, yet TCRdb's version contains in-frame clones alone and is incomplete. The sample carries approximately 110,000 clones, over 60% recorded once. Healthy bone marrow donors supplied every sample. In regard to this clone: Its antigen is not known.

Sequencing used PBMCs. The receptor was isolated from a man aged 25 to 40 in good health and CMV-seropositive. The rearrangement joins TRBV5-4 to TRBJ2-7; D call uncertain. The CDR3 nucleotides are TGTGCCAGCAGCCCTGGCGGCGGTTCCTACGAGCAGTACTTC. It specifies CASSPGGGSYEQYF.